This T cell receptor beta chain was sequenced during a study of T cell responses to AZD1222 COVID-19 vaccine. TCRdb's copy holds only in-frame clones and misses some; the assay was immunoSEQ multiplex PCR. Of roughly 190,000 clones listed, approximately 93% were seen once; the top ten hold 3.9%. The V end lost 0 bases, the J end lost 3 bases, and 12 bases lay between the germline ends. Germline-derived CDR1 and CDR2 are SGHDT and YYEEEE. The CDR3 sequence is 15 residues long. The gene calls are TRBV5-6 and TRBJ1-2; tentatively, D is TRBD1 (6 bases). The sequencing here drew on peripheral blood, taken on day 0 of AZD1222 vaccination. The sequence derives from an adult in good health. In DNA, the CDR3 is TGTGCCAGCAGCTTGGCCAGGGGAGGGTACTATGGCTACACCTTC. It encodes CASSLARGGYYGYTF.